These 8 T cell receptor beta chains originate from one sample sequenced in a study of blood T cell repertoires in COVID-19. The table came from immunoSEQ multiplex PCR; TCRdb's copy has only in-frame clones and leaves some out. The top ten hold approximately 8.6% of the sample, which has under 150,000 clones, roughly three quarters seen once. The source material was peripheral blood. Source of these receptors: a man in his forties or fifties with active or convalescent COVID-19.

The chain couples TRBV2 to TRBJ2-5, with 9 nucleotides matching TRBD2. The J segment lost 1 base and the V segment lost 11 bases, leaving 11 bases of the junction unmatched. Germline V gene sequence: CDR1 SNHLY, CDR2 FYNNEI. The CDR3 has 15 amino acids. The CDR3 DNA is TGTGCCTCCGTTTGGCGGGAGGGCTTCCAAGAGACCCAGTACTTC. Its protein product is CASVWREGFQETQYF.

CDR3 nucleotide sequence: TGTGCCATCAGGAGCGGGGGCCACACTGAAGCTTTCTTT. It codes for CAIRSGGHTEAFF. The V call is TRBV10-3, the J call TRBJ1-1, with a possible D match to TRBD1 (6 bases). Germline values: CDR1 ENHRY, CDR2 SYGVKD. Trimming removed 6 bases from V and 3 bases from J, with 11 bases in between. The CDR3 has 13 amino acids.

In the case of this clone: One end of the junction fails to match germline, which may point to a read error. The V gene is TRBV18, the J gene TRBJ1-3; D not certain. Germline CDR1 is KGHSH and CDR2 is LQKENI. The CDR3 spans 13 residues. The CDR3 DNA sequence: TGTGCCAGCTCACCCTCGCCTGGCAACACCATATATTTT. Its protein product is CASSPSPGNTIYF.

The CDR3 region has the DNA TGCGCCAGCAGCCGTGGGACTAGCGGGGGCCAATACACAGATACGCAGTATTTT. Translating it yields CASSRGTSGGQYTDTQYF. This sequence joins TRBV4-1 and TRBJ2-3; 14 nucleotides line up with TRBD2. There are 18 residues in the CDR3. V gave up 4 bases and J gave up 2 bases; unmatched junction bases: 8. Germline assignment: CDR1 MGHRA and CDR2 YSYEKL.

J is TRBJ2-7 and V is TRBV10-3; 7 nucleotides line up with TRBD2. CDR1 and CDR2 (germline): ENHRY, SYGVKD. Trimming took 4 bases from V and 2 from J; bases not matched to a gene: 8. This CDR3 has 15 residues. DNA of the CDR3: TGTGCCATCAGTGGCCGAGGGGAGGGTACCTACGAGCAGTACTTC. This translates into CAISGRGEGTYEQYF.

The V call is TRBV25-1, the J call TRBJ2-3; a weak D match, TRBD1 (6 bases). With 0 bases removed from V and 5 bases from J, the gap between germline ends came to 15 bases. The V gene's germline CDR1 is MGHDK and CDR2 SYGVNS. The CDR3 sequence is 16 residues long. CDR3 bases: TGTGCCAGCAGTGAATATGACTCGACAGGAGGAGATACGCAGTATTTT. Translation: CASSEYDSTGGDTQYF.

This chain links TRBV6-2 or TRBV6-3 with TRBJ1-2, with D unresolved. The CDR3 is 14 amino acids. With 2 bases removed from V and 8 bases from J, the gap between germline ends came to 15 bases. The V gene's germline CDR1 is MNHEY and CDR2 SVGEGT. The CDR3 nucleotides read TGTGCCAGCAGTTACGCCGAAAGAGGGCCGGGCTACACCTTC. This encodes CASSYAERGPGYTF.

The CDR3 DNA reads TGTGCCAGCAGTAAACAGGTCTATGGCTACACCTTC. Translated: CASSKQVYGYTF. The V call is TRBV12-3 or TRBV12-4, the J call TRBJ1-2; perhaps TRBD1 as D (5 bases). CDR3 length: 12 amino acids. Trimming removed 5 bases from V and 4 bases from J, with 8 bases in between.